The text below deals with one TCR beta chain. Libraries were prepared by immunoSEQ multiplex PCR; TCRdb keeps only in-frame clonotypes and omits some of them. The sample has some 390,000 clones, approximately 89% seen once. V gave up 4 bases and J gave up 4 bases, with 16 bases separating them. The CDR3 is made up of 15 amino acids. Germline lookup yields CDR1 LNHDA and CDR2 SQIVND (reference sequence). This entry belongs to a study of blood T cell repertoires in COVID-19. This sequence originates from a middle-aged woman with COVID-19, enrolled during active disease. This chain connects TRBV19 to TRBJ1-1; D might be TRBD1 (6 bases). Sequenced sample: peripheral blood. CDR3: CASSNYRARSTEAFF. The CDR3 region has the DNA TGTGCCAGTAGTAATTACAGGGCCCGTAGCACTGAAGCTTTCTTT.